This T cell receptor (beta chain) was recorded in a study of molecular identifiers for immune sequencing clone quantification. Whole-study context: Four of five splits of RNA from roughly 20,000 or 100,000 naive CD8 cells were sequenced in replicates. Points from the study as a whole: It was shown that clones above 20 RNA copies held over 99% of effector molecules, but under 1% in naive cells.

This clonotype appeared a few times. The antigen is not known. A CD8+CD4-CCR7+CD45RA+ phenotype served as the sorting definition for naive CD8 T cells. MiXCR, applied by TCRdb to the PCR reads, yields one record per CDR3 protein. The table includes some 320,000 distinct CDR3 sequences, roughly a fifth detected once. The CDR3 length is 16 residues. Germline V gives CDR1 DFQATT, CDR2 SNEGSKA (reference sequence). V was clipped by 6 bases and J by 3 bases; unmatched bases: 10. The chain couples TRBV20-1 to TRBJ2-7; TRBD2 matches at 14 bases. The TCR sequence derives from a human donor in good health. Some libraries in this study had Jurkat cell RNA spiked in. The sequencing input was naive CD8+ T cells from blood, with Jurkat cell RNA spiked in. Subset of the sample: FACS-sorted CD8+CD4-CCR7+CD45RA+ naive T cells. CDR3 amino acids: CSAPTSGRAGVYEQYF. In DNA form, the CDR3 reads TGCAGTGCACCGACTAGCGGGAGGGCCGGAGTCTACGAGCAGTACTTC.